The T cell receptor beta chain under discussion was sequenced for a study of T-cell memory formation after mild COVID-19. Study-level findings and limits: Proof of SARS-CoV-2 specificity was absent for the second-wave clones that crested on day 37. Memory cells collected pre-infection included some clones that later responded, suggesting cross-reactive memory joined.

The CDR3 contains 16 residues. Trimming left V 3 bases short and J 9 bases short, with 25 bases between. From germline, CDR1 is DFQATT and CDR2 SNEGSKA (reference sequence). Via MiXCR, TCRdb re-called the 5' RACE reads, giving one row per CDR3 protein. The sample records about 400,000 distinct CDR3 sequences, 23% being singletons. Concerning this clonotype: The antigen remains undetermined.

This chain connects TRBV20-1 to TRBJ2-3, with D hard to call. Material for sequencing was PBMCs or a T cell subset sorted from them (not recorded which). The origin of this receptor is an adult woman who had mild COVID-19 (a few samples of this study predate the infection). Cell type and time point are not known. CDR3 region: CSASSFYGSDHRTQYF. In nucleotides, the CDR3 is TGCAGTGCTAGTTCCTTTTACGGCTCTGATCACCGGACGCAGTATTTT.